This TCR beta chain is from a study of post-analysis software for immune sequencing data. Study-wide results and limits: In patients, five or six TRBV segments were more frequent than in controls, with TRBV5-6, TRBV5-1 and TRBV20-1 among them.

Prepared TCR beta cDNA libraries contained unique molecular identifiers. TCRdb re-called the PCR reads through MiXCR, storing one row per CDR3 protein. The repertoire consists of roughly 730,000 distinct CDR3 sequences, with roughly 27% occurring once and the leading ten covering 0.55% to 0.65%. Notes on this clonotype: The antigen remains unidentified.

From germline, CDR1 is MNHEY and CDR2 SVGEGT. This CDR3 has 14 amino acids. The V and J ends lost 5 bases and 7 bases, in that order; junction bases with no gene match: 7. The sequenced sample consisted of blood. The sequence derives from a girl between 10 and 17 years old with multiple sclerosis. The chain joins TRBV6-2 or TRBV6-3 to TRBJ2-2, with 7 bases that match TRBD1. The CDR3: CASSIRGRGGELFF. CDR3 coding DNA: TGTGCCAGCAGTATAAGGGGGCGAGGCGGGGAGCTGTTTTTT.